One T cell receptor beta chain is described in this entry. Its antigen remains unidentified. The CDR3 extends over 15 amino acids. The V gene's germline CDR1 is SGHTA and CDR2 FQGTGA. Trimming removed 5 bases from V and 4 bases from J, with 17 bases in between. These data belong to a study of shared clonotypes between healthy human individuals. General study findings and limits: Sequencing depth was expected to influence donor clonotype sharing.

Deep-level assay runs were performed. For every subset, genomic DNA was evenly distributed across several immunoSEQ plates. Using immunoSEQ multiplex PCR, the repertoire was profiled, and TCRdb retains in-frame clones only, with some absent. The sample carries a few hundred thousand clones, roughly 85% recorded once. The donors, all of them Caucasian adults, lived in Nashville, Tennessee. The clonotype was recovered from a woman aged 35 to 49 in good health. Some clones in this sample may be carry-over from other donors' samples. The sequenced sample was PBMCs. The rearrangement joins TRBV7-3 to TRBJ1-1; D is unclear. CDR3 DNA sequence: TGTGCCAGCAGCGCAGACGGGAGTGTCGGCACTGAAGCTTTCTTT. The encoded protein is CASSADGSVGTEAFF.